This T cell receptor (beta chain) was documented in a study of blood T cell repertoires in COVID-19. Study at large: From the United States, Italy and Spain came samples of acute and convalescent COVID-19.

Original methodology: From reference gene primer amplification, estimates of nucleated cell counts were derived. Sequencing used immunoSEQ multiplex PCR; TCRdb keeps in-frame clones, though not all of them. From that table come the V and J calls and clone size; the DNA was used to work out D and trimming. The profile shows about 62,000 clones, more than 85% of them singletons. Looked up from germline, CDR1 is SGHAT and CDR2 is FQNNGV. CDR3 length: 13 amino acids. V gave up 0 bases and J gave up 9 bases, with 9 bases separating them. In its sample, this clone was seen once. The chain joins TRBV11-2 to TRBJ2-1; D uncertain. The TCR was taken from a man between 70 and 80 years old with acute or convalescent COVID-19. Sequenced: peripheral blood. CDR3 sequence reads: CASSLEPPGEQFF. CDR3 sequence (DNA): TGTGCCAGCAGCTTAGAACCCCCGGGTGAGCAGTTCTTC.